One and the same sample provided the 12 T cell receptor beta chains below, sequenced in a study of cytomegalovirus exposure and HLA in healthy donors. The PCR made use of 60 Vbeta and 13 Jbeta primers. Assay used: immunoSEQ multiplex PCR; TCRdb lists only in-frame clones, some missing. This sample has more than 150,000 clones, with about 90% found just once. The specimen sequenced was PBMCs. The receptors derive from a girl under three years old in good health and CMV-seronegative.

V and J are TRBV29-1 and TRBJ2-7, with D possibly matching TRBD2 (7 bases). CDR1 is SQVTM, CDR2 ANQGSEA, per germline. The CDR3 runs 17 residues. V dropped 5 bases and J dropped 6 bases, with 29 bases sitting between them. Written as DNA, the CDR3 is TGCAGCGTTTTAAAGGGTTCGGGGGGCGCGATAGGCGGCGAGCAGTACTTC. Its protein product is CSVLKGSGGAIGGEQYF.

This chain links TRBV5-8 with TRBJ2-3, with D uncertain. This CDR3 contains 14 residues. Per germline, CDR1 SGHTS and CDR2 YDEGEE. V dropped 7 bases and J dropped 6 bases, with 18 bases sitting between them. This CDR3 is CASVGTALRDTQYF. CDR3 DNA: TGTGCCAGCGTAGGAACTGCCCTGAGGGATACGCAGTATTTT.

The rearrangement links TRBV15 to TRBJ1-2, with 9 positions matching TRBD1. There are 16 residues in the CDR3. With V trimmed by 1 base and J by 5 bases, 8 bases remained unmatched. Germline V lookup: CDR1 LNHNV, CDR2 YYDKDF (reference sequence). As DNA, the CDR3 is TGTGCCACCAGCAGAGGCACCCCTGGACAGGGGTATGGCTACACCTTC. This gives the protein CATSRGTPGQGYGYTF.

The J gene is TRBJ2-5, the V gene TRBV5-6, with 8 nucleotides matching TRBD1. The CDR3 loop spans 19 amino acids. The V and J ends lost 0 bases and 1 base, in that order; junction bases with no gene match: 14. Per the germline V gene, CDR1 is SGHDT and CDR2 is YYEEEE. Written as DNA, the CDR3 is TGTGCCAGCAGCTTGGACAGGGGGTTCCCCACAATACGCCAAGAGACCCAGTACTTC. This gives the protein CASSLDRGFPTIRQETQYF.

As regards this clone: At one end the junction does not follow the germline gene, possibly because of a read error. The chain couples TRBV7-9 to TRBJ2-7; D is unclear. Germline assignment: CDR1 SEHNR and CDR2 FQNEAQ (reference sequence). The CDR3 is made up of 12 amino acids. The CDR3 loop reads CSSSAISYEQYF. The CDR3 DNA reads as TGTTCCAGCAGCGCTATCTCCTACGAGCAGTACTTC.

This chain links TRBV4-2 with TRBJ1-1; D uncertain. The CDR3 runs to 16 residues. The V end was cut by 4 bases, the J end by 4 bases, with 19 bases between. Looked up from germline, CDR1 is LGHNA and CDR2 is YNFKEQ. The CDR3 here is CASSPTREGISTEAFF. DNA of the CDR3: TGTGCCAGCAGCCCCACCCGGGAGGGAATAAGCACTGAAGCTTTCTTT.

In regard to this clone: The sample carries other DNA sequences with the same CDR3. The chain uses TRBV5-1 and TRBJ2-5; TRBD2 aligns across 8 bases. Germline values: CDR1 SGHRS, CDR2 YFSETQ. V dropped 0 bases and J dropped 5; count of bases not matched to a gene: 3. The CDR3 covers 14 residues. DNA for the CDR3: TGCGCCAGCAGCTTGGGTCGCGGGGGGGAGACCCAGTACTTC. It specifies CASSLGRGGETQYF.

V gene TRBV7-2 combines with J gene TRBJ1-1, with no clear D. The germline CDR1 and CDR2 sequences are SGHTA and FQGNSA. V was clipped by 5 bases and J by 0 bases, with 10 bases between them. The CDR3 is made up of 14 amino acids. DNA for the CDR3: TGTGCCAGCAGCCCGCGGCGGGTGAACACTGAAGCTTTCTTT. Translating gives CASSPRRVNTEAFF. The variable domain in full, with the rest retrieved from reference TRBV7-2 and TRBJ1-1, is GAGVSQSPSNKVTEKGKDVELRCDPISGHTALYWYRQSLGQGLEFLIYFQGNSAPDKSGLPSDRFSAERTGGSVSTLTIQRTQQEDSAVYLCASSPRRVNTEAFFGQGTRLTVV.

This chain links TRBV6-5 with TRBJ2-3, with 9 bases matching TRBD1. V gave up 7 bases and J gave up 0 bases; unmatched junction bases: 5. The germline gives CDR1 MNHEY, CDR2 SVGAGI. The length of the CDR3 is 15 residues. The CDR3 coding sequence is TGTGCCAGCAAAACAGGGGGCGCTAGCACAGATACGCAGTATTTT. Translating it yields CASKTGGASTDTQYF.

This clone was picked up a small number of times. The V gene is TRBV14, the J gene TRBJ2-7; D may be TRBD1 (5 bases). The CDR3 length is 13 residues. Germline assignment: CDR1 SGHDN and CDR2 FVKESK. The V end lost 1 base, the J end lost 1 base, and 5 bases lay between the germline ends. The CDR3: CASSQGTSYEQYF. The CDR3 nucleotides are TGTGCCAGCAGCCAAGGGACATCCTACGAGCAGTACTTC.

V is TRBV10-3 and J is TRBJ2-2; TRBD1 matches at 9 bases. With 3 bases clipped from V and 5 bases from J, the junction kept 10 bases outside the gene matches. This CDR3 is 17 amino acids long. CDR1 is ENHRY, CDR2 SYGVKD, per germline. CDR3 nucleotides: TGTGCCATCAGTGAAAATACCGGGACAGGGACTACCGGGGAGCTGTTTTTT. As protein: CAISENTGTGTTGELFF.

This chain joins TRBV2 and TRBJ2-7; TRBD2 agrees at 14 bases. V was clipped by 7 bases and J by 6 bases; unmatched bases: 2. The germline V gene encodes CDR1 SNHLY and CDR2 FYNNEI. CDR3 length: 13 residues. The chain's CDR3 is CASMGLAGVEQYF. CDR3 nucleotides: TGTGCCAGCATGGGACTAGCGGGAGTCGAGCAGTACTTC.